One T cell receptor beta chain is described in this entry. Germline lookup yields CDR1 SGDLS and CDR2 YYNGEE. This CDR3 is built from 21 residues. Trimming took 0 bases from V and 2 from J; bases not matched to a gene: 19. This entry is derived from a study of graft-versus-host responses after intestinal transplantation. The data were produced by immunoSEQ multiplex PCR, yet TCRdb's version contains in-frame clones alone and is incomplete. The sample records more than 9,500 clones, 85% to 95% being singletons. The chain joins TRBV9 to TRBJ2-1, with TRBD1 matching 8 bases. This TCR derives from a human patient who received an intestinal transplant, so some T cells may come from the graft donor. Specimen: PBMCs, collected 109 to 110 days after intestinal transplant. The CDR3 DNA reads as TGTGCCAGCAGCGTAGCTATTGGGACAGGCGATCCCCTTAAACCCTACAATGAGCAGTTCTTC. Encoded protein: CASSVAIGTGDPLKPYNEQFF.